Following are 23 T cell receptor beta chains from one sample sequenced in a study of neurological immune-mediated disorders. Via MiXCR, TCRdb re-called the 5' RACE reads, giving one row per CDR3 protein. The table lists around 23,000 distinct CDR3 sequences, around an eighth of them singletons. The sequenced sample was PBMCs. The receptors here all came from a woman aged 40 to 55 with HTLV-1-associated myelopathy (HAM/TSP).

This clonotype was seen many times. The V gene is TRBV7-2, the J gene TRBJ1-1; a possible D gene is TRBD1 (6 bases). This CDR3 has 14 residues. The germline V and J ends were trimmed by 3 bases and 11 bases, with 19 bases remaining between them. Germline V gene data show CDR1 as SGHTA and CDR2 as FQGNSA. CDR3 residues: CASSFHRTDRTAFF. DNA for the CDR3: TGTGCCAGCAGCTTCCATCGGACAGACAGAACTGCTTTCTTT. The full variable domain, rest sourced from reference TRBV7-2 and TRBJ1-1, is GAGVSQSPSNKVTEKGKDVELRCDPISGHTALYWYRQSLGQGLEFLIYFQGNSAPDKSGLPSDRFSAERTGGSVSTLTIQRTQQEDSAVYLCASSFHRTDRTAFFGQGTRLTVV.

This clonotype was counted ten times or more. The chain joins TRBV5-1 to TRBJ2-7; D may correspond to TRBD1 or TRBD2 (6 bases each). CDR3 size: 16 residues. Trimming removed 3 bases at V and 4 bases at J, with 20 bases between. CDR1 is SGHRS and CDR2 is YFSETQ in the germline V gene. CDR3 amino acids: CASSWEPNRAGYEQYF. Written as DNA, the CDR3 is TGCGCCAGCAGCTGGGAGCCAAACAGGGCGGGGTACGAGCAGTACTTC.

This clonotype was observed at least ten times. J is TRBJ1-3 and V is TRBV11-3, with a weak D call TRBD1 (5 bases). The CDR3 length is 14 residues. V was cut by 3 bases and J by 2 bases, with 8 bases left in between. Germline assignment: CDR1 SGHNT and CDR2 YENEEA. This chain's CDR3 is CASSLGETGNTIYF. DNA of the CDR3: TGTGCCAGCAGCTTGGGGGAAACTGGAAACACCATATATTTT.

This clonotype was observed at least ten times. CDR3 nucleotides: TGTGCCAGCAGCCTATGGTATAGCGGGAGCTCCTACGAGCAGTACTTC. Protein sequence: CASSLWYSGSSYEQYF. This chain joins TRBV5-6 and TRBJ2-7; 9 bases map to TRBD2. The CDR3 contains 16 residues. CDR1 and CDR2 from the germline V gene are SGHDT and YYEEEE. The V segment lost 4 bases and the J segment 0 bases; nucleotides outside the gene matches: 8.

In its sample, this clonotype was seen many times. The rearrangement joins TRBV5-4 to TRBJ2-1; the match to TRBD2 covers 8 bases. The junction had 0 bases not matched to a gene; V was cut back by 0 bases and J by 1 base. Germline loops: CDR1 SGHNT, CDR2 YYREEE (reference sequence). The CDR3 has 15 residues. The CDR3 protein is CASSLGGGSYNEQFF. CDR3 nucleotides: TGTGCCAGCAGCTTGGGCGGGGGGTCCTACAATGAGCAGTTCTTC.

This clonotype has a count of ten or more. V is TRBV4-3 and J is TRBJ2-1; TRBD2 aligns across 14 bases. In germline, CDR1 is LGHNA, CDR2 YSLEER. This CDR3 is built from 22 residues. V was pared by 4 bases and J by 3 bases, with 20 bases of the junction left unmatched. CDR3 bases: TGCGCCAGCAGCCCTGGGGCAGGAGCCACCCGACTAGCGGGAGGGCTCTACAATGAGCAGTTCTTC. Protein sequence: CASSPGAGATRLAGGLYNEQFF.

The chain combines TRBV5-1 with TRBJ1-2; 7 bases match TRBD1. Germline V gene sequence: CDR1 SGHRS, CDR2 YFSETQ. J was trimmed by 8 bases and V by 4 bases; bases with no gene match: 5. There are 12 residues in the CDR3. CDR3 nucleotide sequence: TGCGCCAGCAGCCCAGGGGGAGAAGGCTACACCTTC. Residues: CASSPGGEGYTF.

This clonotype is categorized as medium-sized. This chain joins TRBV9 and TRBJ2-3; perhaps TRBD2 as D (6 bases). CDR1 SGDLS and CDR2 YYNGEE come from the germline V gene. The CDR3 runs 15 residues. The V end was cut by 4 bases, the J end by 1 base, with 13 bases between. CDR3 sequence reads: CASSPTRLGTDTQYF. CDR3 nucleotide sequence: TGTGCCAGCAGCCCTACCCGACTAGGCACAGATACGCAGTATTTT.

This clonotype was counted ten times or more. The CDR3 nucleotides read TGCAGTGCTAGAGATTGGAACATACAGGGAATCACAGATACGCAGTATTTT. Protein product: CSARDWNIQGITDTQYF. J is TRBJ2-3 and V is TRBV20-1, with D perhaps matching TRBD1 (6 bases). CDR1 and CDR2 (germline): DFQATT, SNEGSKA (reference sequence). This CDR3 comprises 17 residues. V shed 0 bases and J shed 2 bases, with 18 bases lying between them.

This clonotype was counted ten times or more. The gene calls are TRBV5-1 and TRBJ1-1; no firm D call. This CDR3 contains 17 residues. The V end lost 0 bases, the J end lost 1 base, and 16 bases lay between the germline ends. Germline V gives CDR1 SGHRS, CDR2 YFSETQ. CDR3 amino acids: CASSLEGGWGSNTEAFF. The CDR3, as DNA: TGCGCCAGCAGCTTGGAGGGCGGGTGGGGATCGAACACTGAAGCTTTCTTT.

The chain combines TRBV20-1 with TRBJ2-2; D perhaps matches TRBD1 (6 bases). CDR3 length: 13 residues. V lost 3 bases, J lost 7 bases, and 12 bases lay in between. Germline V gene lookup returns CDR1 DFQATT and CDR2 SNEGSKA (reference sequence). CDR3 bases: TGCAGTGCTAGGGGGGCCGACAACGGGGAGCTGTTTTTT. Translating it yields CSARGADNGELFF.

V is TRBV7-8 and J is TRBJ2-5; the D gene is possibly TRBD2 (5 bases). Germline V gene sequence: CDR1 SGHVS, CDR2 FQNEAQ. The CDR3 is 16 amino acids. The ends were cut back, 5 bases at V and 7 bases at J, with 23 bases in the middle. CDR3: CASSPPPRASEGTQYF. The CDR3 region has the DNA TGTGCCAGCAGCCCTCCCCCGCGGGCCTCCGAGGGGACCCAGTACTTC.

This clonotype was seen ten or more times. This chain uses TRBV5-6 with TRBJ2-6; 9 nucleotides align to TRBD1. The CDR3 covers 17 residues. V shed 4 bases and J 2 bases; nucleotides not matched to a gene: 7. Germline assignment: CDR1 SGHDT and CDR2 YYEEEE. As DNA, the CDR3 is TGTGCCAGCAGCAGCACCGGGACAGGGACTGGGGCCAACGTCCTGACTTTC. This sequence encodes CASSSTGTGTGANVLTF.

Ten or more counts support this clonotype. Written as DNA, the CDR3 is TGTGCCAGCAGCTTGTTAAACAGGGTCTTATTGGAGACCCAGTACTTC. As protein: CASSLLNRVLLETQYF. V gene TRBV5-4 combines with J gene TRBJ2-5, with D maybe TRBD1 (6 bases). This CDR3 has 16 amino acids. Germline values: CDR1 SGHNT, CDR2 YYREEE (reference sequence). Trimming took 1 base from V and 5 from J, leaving 18 bases between them.

This clonotype was recorded many times. The chain is built from TRBV27 and TRBJ2-3, with 11 nucleotides matching TRBD2. J lost 5 bases, V lost 4 bases, and 8 bases had no gene match. The CDR3 sequence is 16 residues long. CDR1 is MNHEY and CDR2 is SMNVEV in the germline V gene (reference sequence). The CDR3 spells CASSSGVAGGEDTQYF. The CDR3 DNA is TGTGCCAGCAGTTCCGGGGTAGCGGGGGGGGAAGATACGCAGTATTTT.

At least ten counts were recorded for this clonotype. This chain uses TRBV29-1 with TRBJ2-1, with D possibly being TRBD1 (5 bases). Per the germline V gene, CDR1 is SQVTM and CDR2 is ANQGSEA. The V and J ends lost 7 bases and 3 bases respectively, with 16 bases between them. The CDR3 sequence is 14 residues long. CDR3 in amino acids: CSAAQALGYNEQFF. In nucleotides, the CDR3 is TGCAGCGCCGCACAGGCATTGGGCTACAATGAGCAGTTCTTC.

At least ten counts were recorded for this clonotype. The chain couples TRBV7-9 to TRBJ2-1, with TRBD2 matching over 8 bases. V dropped 3 bases and J dropped 10; count of bases not matched to a gene: 2. The CDR3 runs 12 residues. Germline V gives CDR1 SEHNR, CDR2 FQNEAQ (reference sequence). CDR3 in DNA: TGTGCCAGCAGCTTCGGACTAGCAGAGCAGTTCTTC. This translates into CASSFGLAEQFF.

This clonotype has a count of ten or more. The genes are TRBV10-3 and TRBJ2-7; 14 bases match TRBD2. This CDR3 has 17 residues. Per the germline V gene, CDR1 is ENHRY and CDR2 is SYGVKD. The junction had 14 bases not matched to a gene; V was cut back by 11 bases and J by 2 bases. In nucleotides, the CDR3 is TGTGCCGTCCGCTCGACTAGCGGGGGGGCCAAAACCTACGAGCAGTACTTC. Translated: CAVRSTSGGAKTYEQYF.

This clonotype appeared many times. This chain connects TRBV15 to TRBJ2-7; D gene uncertain. The CDR3 covers 14 residues. With 0 bases removed from V and 5 bases from J, the gap between germline ends came to 11 bases. The germline gives CDR1 LNHNV, CDR2 YYDKDF (reference sequence). In DNA, the CDR3 is TGTGCCACCAGCAGAGATCGTCGAGGAAACGAGCAGTACTTC. Its translation: CATSRDRRGNEQYF.

The rearrangement uses TRBV7-8 and TRBJ2-4, with D perhaps matching TRBD2 (5 bases). The V gene's germline CDR1 is SGHVS and CDR2 FQNEAQ. The CDR3 sequence is 11 residues long. With 6 bases removed from V and 9 bases from J, the gap between germline ends came to 9 bases. The CDR3 loop is CASRRAGIQYF. CDR3 DNA: TGTGCCAGCAGGCGGGCTGGCATTCAGTACTTC.

This clonotype was seen many times. The chain uses TRBV7-9 and TRBJ1-2; D is ambiguous. This CDR3 spans 13 amino acids. The V end lost 2 bases, the J end lost 5 bases, and 9 bases lay between the germline ends. Germline V gene data show CDR1 as SEHNR and CDR2 as FQNEAQ (reference sequence). CDR3 DNA: TGTGCCAGCAGCTTACGAGGAGATTATGGCTACACCTTC. Encoded protein: CASSLRGDYGYTF.

Concerning this clonotype itself: One base away lies a much larger clone, so this may be a sequencing read error. V gene TRBV20-1 combines with J gene TRBJ2-4, with D possibly being TRBD1 (7 bases). V lost 7 bases to trimming and J lost 6 bases, with 16 bases between them. Germline V lookup: CDR1 DFQATT, CDR2 SNEGSKA (reference sequence). The CDR3 contains 13 residues. The CDR3 region has the DNA TGCAGTGTGGGGGGACAGACCATAAACATTCAGTACTTC. Its protein product is CSVGGQTINIQYF.

Ten or more counts support this clonotype. The chain is built from TRBV9 and TRBJ1-1, with a tentative D call TRBD1 (5 bases). The CDR3 totals 13 residues. The V and J ends lost 2 bases and 3 bases respectively, with 8 bases between them. The germline V gene has CDR1 SGDLS and CDR2 YYNGEE. This CDR3 is CASSVGGDTEAFF. CDR3 sequence (DNA): TGTGCCAGCAGCGTCGGAGGGGACACTGAAGCTTTCTTT. The full variable domain, its missing parts supplied by reference TRBV9 and TRBJ1-1, is DSGVTQTPKHLITATGQRVTLRCSPRSGDLSVYWYQQSLDQGLQFLIQYYNGEERAKGNILERFSAQQFPDLHSELNLSSLELGDSALYFCASSVGGDTEAFFGQGTRLTVV.